Here is one T cell receptor (beta chain) with its context. Its antigen is as yet unknown. The sample originates from a study of CD8 T cells in ankylosing spondylitis. Overall study results and limits: The disease-linked clones had a CD8+ phenotype and low blood frequencies.

Each CDR3 protein gets one entry after TCRdb re-called the 5' RACE reads with MiXCR. Here the sample spans 80,000 to 100,000 distinct CDR3 sequences, roughly 8.3% being singletons. This CDR3 region has 13 residues. The germline CDR1 and CDR2 sequences are ENHRY and SYGVKD. V was cut by 8 bases and J by 3 bases, with 10 bases left in between. Sequencing input: blood, either unsorted or a sorted T cell fraction (not recorded which). This receptor was taken from a male donor with ankylosing spondylitis or in good health (not recorded which). The chain couples TRBV10-3 to TRBJ1-4; D gene uncertain. CDR3 bases: TGTGCCATCTCCGGGAACGCTAATGAAAAACTGTTTTTT. It yields the protein CAISGNANEKLFF.